The 12 T cell receptor beta chains given below trace back to one sample, sequenced in a study of Graves' ophthalmopathy and Graves' hyperthyroidism. The authors amplified TCR beta CDR3 regions, and they did so from RNA transcripts for repertoire sequencing. In the first round, RT-PCR was carried out with HTBI primers, and a multiplex PCR formed the second round. TCRdb re-derived calls from the multiplex PCR reads in MiXCR, one entry per CDR3 protein. The sample comprises 500,000 to 600,000 distinct CDR3 sequences, about 35% of which are singletons, and 3.5% to 5% rests with the top ten. The material sequenced was peripheral blood or thyroid tissue (not recorded which). The source is an adult man with Graves' hyperthyroidism.

The rearrangement uses TRBV20-1 and TRBJ1-4; a weak D match, TRBD1 (5 bases). CDR1 is DFQATT, CDR2 SNEGSKA, per germline (reference sequence). The CDR3 is made up of 14 amino acids. V lost 6 bases and J lost 3, with 14 bases in between. The CDR3 sequence: CSAAPGASNEKLFF. The CDR3 DNA sequence: TGCAGTGCGGCCCCCGGGGCATCTAATGAAAAACTGTTTTTT.

Concerning this clonotype itself: A much larger clone lies one base from this, so it may be a read error. As the CDR3 is not closed by the conserved phenylalanine or tryptophan, this likely results from a read error. The genes are TRBV7-8 and TRBJ2-2; TRBD1 matches at 7 bases. Germline V gives CDR1 SGHVS, CDR2 FQNEAQ. The CDR3 is 16 amino acids. V lost 4 bases and J lost 5; bases outside the gene matches: 10. The CDR3 coding sequence is TGTGCCAGCAGCTCCCTGACAGGGCGGAGAACCGGGGAGCTGTTTTCT. Its translation is CASSSLTGRRTGELFS.

This clonotype has just a few counts. The V gene is TRBV6-6, the J gene TRBJ2-2; 7 bases are a match to TRBD1. The CDR3 is 16 residues long. Germline V CDR1 and CDR2: MNHNY, SVGAGI (reference sequence). The trim removed 1 base at V and 0 bases at J, leaving 2 bases unmatched. This chain's CDR3 is CASSYLGQTNTGELFF. The DNA for the CDR3 is TGTGCCAGCAGTTACTTGGGACAGACGAACACCGGGGAGCTGTTTTTT.

This clonotype was counted once. The genes are TRBV7-3 and TRBJ2-3; D might be TRBD2 (6 bases). The CDR3 length is 16 residues. The V and J ends lost 1 base and 0 bases respectively, with 11 bases between them. Germline V lookup: CDR1 SGHTA, CDR2 FQGTGA. This chain's CDR3 is CASSLRSGVSTDTQYF. CDR3 nucleotides: TGTGCCAGCAGCTTAAGGTCGGGGGTGAGCACAGATACGCAGTATTTT.

This clonotype occurred a few times. The chain recombines TRBV30 with TRBJ1-1; D ambiguous. V was trimmed by 4 bases and J by 8 bases, leaving 11 bases between them. CDR1 is GTSNPN, CDR2 SVGIG, per germline (reference sequence). The CDR3 is 11 amino acids. The CDR3 reads CAWNVAREAFF. Written as DNA, the CDR3 is TGTGCCTGGAACGTGGCCAGGGAAGCTTTCTTT.

The chain has TRBV12-3 or TRBV12-4 and TRBJ2-5; 9 bases fit TRBD2. The junction had 12 bases not matched to a gene; V was cut back by 6 bases and J by 10 bases. The CDR3 is 14 residues long. The CDR3 bases are TGTGCCAGCAGCCTAGGGATAGCGGGAGTGATCCAGTACTTC. Its translation: CASSLGIAGVIQYF.

Ten or more counts support this clonotype. The chain combines TRBV5-4 with TRBJ2-7, with a weak D call TRBD2 (6 bases). CDR1 is SGHNT and CDR2 is YYREEE in the germline V gene (reference sequence). The CDR3 length is 15 residues. Trimming took off 4 bases at V and 0 bases at J, with 14 bases between the two ends. CDR3 in DNA: TGTGCCAGCAGCCCAAAGGAGGGCAGCTCCTACGAGCAGTACTTC. This translates into CASSPKEGSSYEQYF.

This clonotype was detected many times. The chain joins TRBV6-2 or TRBV6-3 to TRBJ2-2; 8 bases map to TRBD2. The CDR3 covers 15 residues. With V trimmed by 5 bases and J by 7 bases, 9 bases remained unmatched. In germline, CDR1 is MNHEY, CDR2 SVGEGT. This chain's CDR3 is CASSPAESGGGELFF. The CDR3 DNA follows: TGTGCCAGCAGTCCAGCCGAGAGCGGGGGCGGGGAGCTGTTTTTT.

The sample holds many counts of this clonotype. The chain has TRBV2 and TRBJ1-5; unclear D gene. This CDR3 contains 16 residues. With 5 bases removed from V and 3 bases from J, the gap between germline ends came to 17 bases. The germline V gene encodes CDR1 SNHLY and CDR2 FYNNEI. The CDR3 DNA follows: TGTGCCAGCAGTAAGTCAGATAGACCCCACAATCAGCCCCAGCATTTT. Translated, it gives CASSKSDRPHNQPQHF.

The V and J genes are TRBV10-2 and TRBJ2-2, with 10 nucleotides matching TRBD1. V trimming: 2 bases; J trimming: 6 bases; junction bases outside the gene matches: 6. The germline gives CDR1 WSHSY, CDR2 SAAADI. This CDR3 is 16 amino acids long. CDR3 in DNA: TGCGCCAGCAGTGAGGGTGTGACAGGGGGCCCCGGGGAGCTGTTTTTT. Encoded protein: CASSEGVTGGPGELFF.

The rearrangement links TRBV29-1 to TRBJ2-7, with TRBD2 matching 12 bases. After removal of 5 bases from V and 3 bases from J, the junction contained 8 bases not matched to a gene. Germline V gene data show CDR1 as SQVTM and CDR2 as ANQGSEA. This CDR3 is built from 15 residues. The CDR3 coding sequence is TGCAGCGTTCAACTAGCGGGAGGAAAGGGCTACGAGCAGTACTTC. It encodes CSVQLAGGKGYEQYF.

As to this clonotype: At one end, the junction sequence differs from germline, possibly due to a read error. The genes are TRBV2 and TRBJ2-5, with D hard to call. This CDR3 region has 12 residues. The V gene's germline CDR1 is SNHLY and CDR2 FYNNEI. The CDR3 sequence: CASTRGALTTRF. DNA of the CDR3: TGTGCCAGCACTAGAGGAGCGCTAACAACGCGGTTC.